The clone carrying this T cell receptor beta chain occurred once. Its antigen is undetermined. This specimen belongs to a study of T cells in Graves' hyperthyroidism and ophthalmopathy. The study, taken as a whole, reports: Most thyroid clonotypes expanded above 0.001 appeared in blood too.

Researchers took RNA transcripts and amplified the TCR beta CDR3 regions from them. The HTBI primer set served for first-round RT-PCR of the TCR CDR3. MiXCR, run by TCRdb on the multiplex PCR reads, gives a single entry per CDR3 protein. The sample contains over 45,000 distinct CDR3 sequences, roughly 50% of which appear only once. Trimming took 6 bases from V and 6 from J, leaving 9 bases between them. Germline assignment: CDR1 SQVTM and CDR2 ANQGSEA. This CDR3 is built from 11 residues. Over 18 months, lack of ophthalmopathy progression marked Graves' hyperthyroidism as stable. Not enrolled were patients with uncontrolled infection, other autoimmune disease, pregnancy or lactation. Diagnostic assessment was based on clinical symptoms, serum thyroxine and TRAb, thyroid ultrasound and orbital computed tomography.

Input material: peripheral blood or thyroid tissue (not recorded which). The chain joins TRBV29-1 to TRBJ1-5, with a weak D call TRBD1 (5 bases). The receptor's source is a woman aged 50 to 60 with Graves' hyperthyroidism. The CDR3 DNA is TGCAGCGTGGGGGACGGTCAGCCCCAGCATTTT. Its translation: CSVGDGQPQHF.